This entry lists 24 T cell receptor beta chains sequenced from one sample in a study of human T cells and chemical hapten exposure. Time point meaning: patch test 1, 2 weeks after DPC sensitization. Treatment indicated: therapeutic diphenylcyclopropenone sensitization with weekly scalp DPC. TCRdb ran MiXCR on the RACE reads and lists one entry per CDR3 protein. Of about 360,000 distinct CDR3 sequences listed, approximately 5% are singletons. This specimen consisted of whole blood, obtained in connection with sensitization to the hapten diphenylcyclopropenone (DPC). These TCRs come from a woman in her forties or fifties with alopecia areata. Some clones in this sample may be carry-over from other donors' samples.

This clonotype has just a few counts. The V gene is TRBV28, the J gene TRBJ2-3; maybe TRBD2 (6 bases). The CDR3 has 14 residues. The V gene's germline CDR1 is MDHEN and CDR2 SYDVKM. Trimming shortened V by 4 bases and J by 7 bases, and 15 bases separated the two germline ends. The CDR3 sequence is CASSSSERGNTQYF. Here the CDR3 DNA reads TGTGCCAGCAGTTCTAGCGAGAGGGGAAATACGCAGTATTTT. The variable domain in full, with the rest retrieved from reference TRBV28 and TRBJ2-3, is DVKVTQSSRYLVKRTGEKVFLECVQDMDHENMFWYRQDPGLGLRLIYFSYDVKMKEKGDIPEGYSVSREKKERFSLILESASTNQTSMYLCASSSSERGNTQYFGPGTRLTVL.

This clonotype was recorded many times. The chain couples TRBV30 to TRBJ2-1, with 10 bases fitting TRBD2. The CDR3 extends over 15 amino acids. V shed 7 bases, J shed 7 bases, and the junction held 13 bases outside the gene matches. Germline assignment: CDR1 GTSNPN and CDR2 SVGIG (reference sequence). The CDR3 loop is CASTLDLAGVNEQFF. CDR3 DNA sequence: TGTGCCTCAACCCTGGACCTAGCGGGAGTAAATGAGCAGTTCTTC.

The chain recombines TRBV28 with TRBJ2-2, with 7 bases that match TRBD2. The germline V gene encodes CDR1 MDHEN and CDR2 SYDVKM. The CDR3 spans 14 residues. The junction had 12 bases not matched to a gene; V was cut back by 11 bases and J by 6 bases. CDR3 residues: CASTAGGRAGELFF. Here the CDR3 DNA reads TGTGCCTCCACCGCGGGCGGGAGAGCCGGGGAGCTGTTTTTT.

This clonotype occurred many times. This sequence joins TRBV29-1 and TRBJ1-1, with D maybe TRBD1 (5 bases). Trimming stripped 4 bases from V and 2 bases from J, with 14 bases between. The germline V gene has CDR1 SQVTM and CDR2 ANQGSEA. The CDR3 consists of 14 residues. Here the CDR3 reads CSVGGLGANTEAFF. DNA for the CDR3: TGCAGCGTTGGTGGACTAGGGGCTAACACTGAAGCTTTCTTT.

This clonotype was observed many times. The genes are TRBV10-1 and TRBJ2-3; tentative D call: TRBD2 (6 bases). CDR3 length: 14 residues. In germline, CDR1 is WNHNN, CDR2 SYGVQD (reference sequence). V lost 3 bases and J lost 5, with 12 bases in between. The CDR3 reads CASSDVGAGDTQYF. CDR3 nucleotide sequence: TGCGCCAGCAGTGACGTGGGAGCGGGAGATACGCAGTATTTT.

This clonotype turned up a few times. The chain links TRBV5-4 to TRBJ2-6, with unresolved D. V shed 4 bases and J shed 2 bases, with 10 bases lying between them. Per germline, CDR1 SGHNT and CDR2 YYREEE (reference sequence). The CDR3 length is 15 residues. The CDR3 region has the DNA TGTGCCAGCAGCCCCAAAATGACTGGGGCCAACGTCCTGACTTTC. Translation: CASSPKMTGANVLTF.

Only a few counts were recorded for this clonotype. This chain joins TRBV7-9 and TRBJ2-1; the match to TRBD2 covers 7 bases. Germline assignment: CDR1 SEHNR and CDR2 FQNEAQ (reference sequence). The CDR3 consists of 15 residues. The V segment lost 6 bases and the J segment 6 bases; nucleotides outside the gene matches: 11. The CDR3 loop reads CASSVAGSAANEQFF. CDR3 DNA: TGTGCCAGCAGTGTAGCGGGTTCGGCCGCCAATGAGCAGTTCTTC. The whole variable domain, filled in from reference TRBV7-9 and TRBJ2-1, reads DTGVSQNPRHKITKRGQNVTFRCDPISEHNRLYWYRQTLGQGPEFLTYFQNEAQLEKSRLLSDRFSAERPKGSFSTLEIQRTEQGDSAMYLCASSVAGSAANEQFFGPGTRLTVL.

There are many counts of this clonotype. The V call is TRBV29-1, the J call TRBJ2-7; D ambiguous. The germline V gene has CDR1 SQVTM and CDR2 ANQGSEA. The CDR3 runs to 13 residues. Trimming stripped 7 bases from V and 3 bases from J, with 16 bases between. CDR3 sequence reads: CSARAPTGYEQYF. CDR3 nucleotides: TGCAGCGCCCGGGCCCCAACGGGCTACGAGCAGTACTTC.

This clonotype came up many times. The V gene is TRBV28, the J gene TRBJ2-3, with a possible D match to TRBD2 (5 bases). Germline V gene data show CDR1 as MDHEN and CDR2 as SYDVKM. CDR3 size: 13 residues. V was clipped by 8 bases and J by 6 bases, with 15 bases between them. CDR3 in amino acids: CASSSPWEDTQYF. CDR3 DNA: TGTGCCAGCTCCTCCCCTTGGGAGGATACGCAGTATTTT. Using reference TRBV28 and TRBJ2-3 for the parts outside the CDR3, the full variable domain is DVKVTQSSRYLVKRTGEKVFLECVQDMDHENMFWYRQDPGLGLRLIYFSYDVKMKEKGDIPEGYSVSREKKERFSLILESASTNQTSMYLCASSSPWEDTQYFGPGTRLTVL.

This clonotype occurred a few times. The genes are TRBV19 and TRBJ1-5; D gene unclear. Germline CDR1 LNHDA, CDR2 SQIVND (reference sequence). The CDR3 loop spans 12 amino acids. Trimming pared 4 bases from V and 11 bases from J, leaving 12 bases between. The CDR3 DNA sequence: TGTGCCAGTAGTACTCGGGCCGGGACCCAGCATTTT. Residues: CASSTRAGTQHF.

The chain carries TRBV5-4 and TRBJ2-1, with D possibly matching TRBD1 (5 bases). Trimming took 1 base from V and 7 from J, leaving 9 bases between them. Germline V gene data show CDR1 as SGHNT and CDR2 as YYREEE (reference sequence). The CDR3 has 13 residues. CDR3 nucleotides: TGTGCCAGCAGCTTGACAGGTTTAAATGAGCAGTTCTTC. This translates into CASSLTGLNEQFF.

This clonotype came up many times. The V call is TRBV20-1, the J call TRBJ1-6; a weak D match, TRBD1 (5 bases). In germline, CDR1 is DFQATT, CDR2 SNEGSKA (reference sequence). The V end lost 5 bases, the J end lost 8 bases, and 19 bases lay between the germline ends. The length of the CDR3 is 15 residues. CDR3 coding DNA: TGCAGTGCTGGGCGATGGGGGGGAGAGGATTCACCCCTCCACTTT. Translating it yields CSAGRWGGEDSPLHF.

The table lists this clonotype with many counts. CDR3 in DNA: TGTGCCAGCAGCCCGGGACCGAGCTCCTACGAGCAGTACTTC. Its translation: CASSPGPSSYEQYF. J is TRBJ2-7 and V is TRBV13, with D tentatively TRBD1 or TRBD2 (5 bases each). Trimming shortened V by 5 bases and J by 0 bases, and 11 bases separated the two germline ends. Per germline, CDR1 PRHDT and CDR2 FYEKMQ (reference sequence). The CDR3 is 14 residues long.

The chain is built from TRBV2 and TRBJ1-2, with 8 bases aligning to TRBD1. The junction had 11 bases not matched to a gene; V was cut back by 6 bases and J by 5 bases. From germline, CDR1 is SNHLY and CDR2 FYNNEI. The CDR3 is 15 amino acids. The CDR3 DNA is TGTGCCAGCAGCCAAAGTGGACAGGGACAATATGGCTACACCTTC. Translation gives CASSQSGQGQYGYTF.

This sequence joins TRBV20-1 and TRBJ2-1; D assignment may be TRBD1 or TRBD2 (5 bases each). CDR3 length: 13 residues. Germline CDR1 reads DFQATT; CDR2 reads SNEGSKA (reference sequence). Trimming shortened V by 3 bases and J by 8 bases, and 14 bases separated the two germline ends. For the CDR3, the DNA is TGCAGTGCTAGCTTCCCTGGGACCGATGAGCAGTTCTTC. Amino acid sequence: CSASFPGTDEQFF.

The chain combines TRBV12-3 or TRBV12-4 with TRBJ1-2; D gene unclear. The CDR3 contains 13 residues. Deletions cut 5 bases from V and 0 bases from J, with 7 bases between. The CDR3: CASSQTTNYGYTF. The CDR3 DNA follows: TGTGCCAGCAGTCAGACAACTAACTATGGCTACACCTTC.

A remark on this clonotype: Compared with germline, one end of the junction differs, possibly owing to a read error. V gene TRBV6-1 combines with J gene TRBJ2-3; 7 bases align to TRBD1. The CDR3 has 13 amino acids. Germline assignment: CDR1 MNHNS and CDR2 SASEGT. CDR3 sequence reads: CASTEQGTDTQYF. The DNA of the CDR3 is TGTGCCAGCACTGAACAGGGGACAGATACGCAGTATTTT.

The rearrangement links TRBV10-2 to TRBJ1-1, with TRBD1 matching 7 bases. CDR1 and CDR2 (germline): WSHSY, SAAADI. This CDR3 comprises 12 residues. The ends lost 8 bases at V and 4 bases at J; junction bases unmatched: 4. In nucleotides, the CDR3 is TGCGCCAGCCGGGACAGTAGCACTGAAGCTTTCTTT. It yields the protein CASRDSSTEAFF.

This clonotype came up many times. The rearrangement uses TRBV3-1 and TRBJ1-1; maybe TRBD1 (5 bases). Germline CDR1 is LGHDT and CDR2 is YNNKEL (reference sequence). The CDR3 is 12 amino acids. The V and J ends lost 6 bases and 7 bases respectively, with 12 bases between them. The CDR3 coding sequence is TGTGCCAGCAGGTCCGGGACTGGTGAAGCTTTCTTT. Translated: CASRSGTGEAFF.

This clonotype was observed at least ten times. The chain couples TRBV2 to TRBJ2-2; D not resolved. The V gene lost 2 bases and the J gene lost 6 bases, with 7 bases spanning the gap. The germline gives CDR1 SNHLY, CDR2 FYNNEI. This CDR3 is built from 13 residues. Here the CDR3 DNA reads TGTGCCAGCAGTGAATCAGCCTCCGGGGAGCTGTTTTTT. It codes for CASSESASGELFF.

This clonotype was recorded at least ten times. The chain links TRBV7-2 to TRBJ2-1, with D possibly TRBD2 on 6 matching bases. CDR1 is SGHTA and CDR2 is FQGNSA in the germline V gene. Trimming removed 4 bases at V and 6 bases at J, with 13 bases between. The CDR3 contains 14 residues. CDR3 nucleotides: TGTGCCAGCAGCTCTAGCTTGACTAGCAATGAGCAGTTCTTC. Residues: CASSSSLTSNEQFF.

This clonotype has only a few counts. The chain uses TRBV20-1 and TRBJ2-7, with 10 bases aligning to TRBD2. The V gene's germline CDR1 is DFQATT and CDR2 SNEGSKA (reference sequence). The J segment lost 1 base and the V segment lost 1 base, leaving 4 bases of the junction unmatched. The CDR3 is 15 residues long. The CDR3 region is CSARVRTSGSYEQYF. In DNA form, the CDR3 reads TGCAGTGCTAGAGTAAGGACTAGCGGTTCCTACGAGCAGTACTTC.

This clonotype was detected many times. CDR3 bases: TGTGCCAGCAGTTATGGGGGCCAGGGAGGGACCCAGTACTTC. Translation: CASSYGGQGGTQYF. V is TRBV6-5 and J is TRBJ2-5; the D gene could be TRBD1 or TRBD2 (6 bases each). Trimming removed 3 bases at V and 7 bases at J, with 15 bases between. The CDR3 loop spans 14 amino acids. CDR1 MNHEY and CDR2 SVGAGI come from the germline V gene.

This clonotype was observed at least ten times. The chain links TRBV28 to TRBJ1-1, with D possibly being TRBD1 (5 bases). Trimming stripped 11 bases from V and 4 bases from J, with 14 bases between. Germline V gives CDR1 MDHEN, CDR2 SYDVKM. The CDR3 contains 12 residues. Here the CDR3 DNA reads TGTGCCGGGTCCCGGGGGAGCACTGAAGCTTTCTTT. Amino acid sequence: CAGSRGSTEAFF. Complete variable domain (other parts from reference TRBV28 and TRBJ1-1): DVKVTQSSRYLVKRTGEKVFLECVQDMDHENMFWYRQDPGLGLRLIYFSYDVKMKEKGDIPEGYSVSREKKERFSLILESASTNQTSMYLCAGSRGSTEAFFGQGTRLTVV.